This T cell receptor beta chain was retrieved from a study of T cell responses to AZD1222 COVID-19 vaccine. Regarding the study as a whole: Clonal diversity was possibly underestimated, and the donors were mostly white British, with more females. With dominance at 160-218 and 743-854, vaccine-associated CD4 TCRs spanned spike.

A word on this clone: No antigen is known for it.

Only in-frame clones appear in the TCRdb table, and some are missing; sequencing was by immunoSEQ multiplex PCR. The table lists 120,000 or so clones, roughly 84% of them singletons. The V and J ends lost 8 bases and 2 bases, in that order; junction bases with no gene match: 7. CDR3 length equals 13 residues. Germline values: CDR1 GTSNPN, CDR2 SVGIG (reference sequence). The sequences come from peripheral blood, collected on day 0 of AZD1222 vaccination. This sequence was found in an adult in good health. V is TRBV30 and J is TRBJ2-7, with 9 bases aligning to TRBD1. In DNA, the CDR3 is TGTGCCCTCGTAAGGACAGGGGCCTACGAGCAGTACTTC. Translation gives CALVRTGAYEQYF. The full variable domain, in which reference TRBV30 and TRBJ2-7 provide the parts outside the CDR3, is SQTIHQWPATLVQPVGSPLSLECTVEGTSNPNLYWYRQAAGRGLQLLFYSVGIGQISSEVPQNLSASRPQDRQFILSSKKLLLSDSGFYLCALVRTGAYEQYFGPGTRLTVT.